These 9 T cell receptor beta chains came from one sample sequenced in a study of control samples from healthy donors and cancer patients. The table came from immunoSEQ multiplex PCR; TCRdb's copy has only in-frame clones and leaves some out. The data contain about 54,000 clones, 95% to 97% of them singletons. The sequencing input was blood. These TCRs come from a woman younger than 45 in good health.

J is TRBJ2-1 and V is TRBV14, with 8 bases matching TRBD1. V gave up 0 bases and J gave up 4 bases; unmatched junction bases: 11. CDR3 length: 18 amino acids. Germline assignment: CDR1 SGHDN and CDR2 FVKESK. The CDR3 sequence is CASSQEGTWTGPYNEQFF. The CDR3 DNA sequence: TGTGCCAGCAGCCAAGAGGGTACGTGGACAGGGCCTTACAATGAGCAGTTCTTC.

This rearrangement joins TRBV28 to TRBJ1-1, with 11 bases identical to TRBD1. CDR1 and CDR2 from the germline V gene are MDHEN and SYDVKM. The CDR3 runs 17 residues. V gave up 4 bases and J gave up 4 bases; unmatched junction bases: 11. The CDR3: CASSSPLGQGGGTEAFF. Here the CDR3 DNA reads TGTGCCAGCAGTTCTCCCTTGGGACAGGGGGGTGGCACTGAAGCTTTCTTT.

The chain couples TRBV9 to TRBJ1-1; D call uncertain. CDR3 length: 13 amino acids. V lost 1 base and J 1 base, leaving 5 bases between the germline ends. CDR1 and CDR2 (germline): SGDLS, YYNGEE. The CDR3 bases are TGTGCCAGCAGCGTAACGGGGAACACTGAAGCTTTCTTT. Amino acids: CASSVTGNTEAFF.

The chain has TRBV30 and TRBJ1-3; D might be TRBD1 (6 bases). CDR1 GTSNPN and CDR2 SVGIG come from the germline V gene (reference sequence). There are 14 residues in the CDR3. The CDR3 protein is CAWEQGASGNTIYF. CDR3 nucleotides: TGTGCATGGGAACAGGGAGCGTCTGGAAACACCATATATTTT.

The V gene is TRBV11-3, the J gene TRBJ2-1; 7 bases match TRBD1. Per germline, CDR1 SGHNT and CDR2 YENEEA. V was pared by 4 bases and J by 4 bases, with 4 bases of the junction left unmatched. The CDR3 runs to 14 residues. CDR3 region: CASSSGQRYNEQFF. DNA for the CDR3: TGTGCCAGCAGCTCGGGACAGAGGTACAATGAGCAGTTCTTC.

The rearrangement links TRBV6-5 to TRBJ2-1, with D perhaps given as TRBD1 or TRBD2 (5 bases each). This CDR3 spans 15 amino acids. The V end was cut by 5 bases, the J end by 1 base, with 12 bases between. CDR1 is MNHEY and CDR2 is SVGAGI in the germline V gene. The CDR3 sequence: CASSIRDGSYNEQFF. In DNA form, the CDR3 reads TGTGCCAGCAGTATTAGGGACGGTTCCTACAATGAGCAGTTCTTC.

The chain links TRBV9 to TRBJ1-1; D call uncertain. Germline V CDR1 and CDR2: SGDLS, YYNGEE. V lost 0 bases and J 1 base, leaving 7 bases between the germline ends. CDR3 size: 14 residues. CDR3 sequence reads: CASSVGPANTEAFF. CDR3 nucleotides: TGTGCCAGCAGCGTAGGTCCAGCGAACACTGAAGCTTTCTTT.

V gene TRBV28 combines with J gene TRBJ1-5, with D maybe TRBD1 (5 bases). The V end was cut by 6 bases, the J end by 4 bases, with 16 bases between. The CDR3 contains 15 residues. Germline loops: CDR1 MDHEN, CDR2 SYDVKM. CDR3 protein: CASSTRRVRNQPQHF. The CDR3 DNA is TGTGCCAGCAGCACTCGCAGGGTTCGTAATCAGCCCCAGCATTTT.

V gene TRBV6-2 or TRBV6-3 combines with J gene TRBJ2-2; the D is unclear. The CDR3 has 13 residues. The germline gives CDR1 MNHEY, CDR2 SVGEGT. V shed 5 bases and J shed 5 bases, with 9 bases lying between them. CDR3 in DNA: TGTGCCAGCAGTCTCACAGAAACCGGGGAGCTGTTTTTT. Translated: CASSLTETGELFF.